This T cell receptor (beta chain) was sequenced for a study of blood T cell repertoires in COVID-19. Study-level information: COVID-19 samples from acute and convalescent phases originated in the United States, Italy and Spain. T cells, B-cell-depleted T cells, or PBMCs supplied cDNA or gDNA.

In the study's own analysis: Quantification of nucleated cells was approximated via reference gene primer amplification. TCRdb's copy holds only in-frame clones and misses some; the assay was immunoSEQ multiplex PCR. That table furnishes V, J and clone size, whereas the DNA furnished D and trimming. The sample includes tens of thousands of clones, about 95% seen only once; the top ten take almost 4.5%. In germline, CDR1 is SGHVS, CDR2 FNYEAQ. V shed 5 bases, J shed 5 bases, and the junction held 11 bases outside the gene matches. This CDR3 is built from 16 residues. Sample: peripheral blood. The clonotype originates from a human donor with active COVID-19. The donor label of this sample is uncertain. This sequence joins TRBV7-6 and TRBJ2-3; 9 bases align to TRBD2. CDR3 sequence reads: CASSTRDSGGGDTQYF. CDR3 nucleotides: TGTGCCAGCAGCACTCGGGATAGCGGGGGTGGAGATACGCAGTATTTT.